This TCR beta chain comes out of a study of cytomegalovirus exposure and HLA in healthy donors. Study results and caveats: V- and J-gene trimming of TCR beta was linked (in a later analysis) to a missense DCLRE1C variant.

Germline values: CDR1 MDHEN, CDR2 SYDVKM. The CDR3 is 15 residues long. Losses at the gene ends were 6 bases for V and 4 bases for J; bases not matched to a gene: 8. This clone was detected only a few times. Its antigen remains unknown. The primer mix had 60 Vbeta and 13 Jbeta primers. Method: immunoSEQ multiplex PCR; TCRdb's copy keeps in-frame clones and lacks some. The data show roughly 200,000 clones, roughly 80% seen once. The chain joins TRBV28 to TRBJ1-5; TRBD1 agrees at 8 bases. Input material: PBMCs. This receptor was taken from a woman under 30 in good health and CMV-seronegative. The CDR3 protein is CASRQGAKGNQPQHF. DNA of the CDR3: TGTGCCAGCAGGCAGGGGGCCAAAGGAAATCAGCCCCAGCATTTT.